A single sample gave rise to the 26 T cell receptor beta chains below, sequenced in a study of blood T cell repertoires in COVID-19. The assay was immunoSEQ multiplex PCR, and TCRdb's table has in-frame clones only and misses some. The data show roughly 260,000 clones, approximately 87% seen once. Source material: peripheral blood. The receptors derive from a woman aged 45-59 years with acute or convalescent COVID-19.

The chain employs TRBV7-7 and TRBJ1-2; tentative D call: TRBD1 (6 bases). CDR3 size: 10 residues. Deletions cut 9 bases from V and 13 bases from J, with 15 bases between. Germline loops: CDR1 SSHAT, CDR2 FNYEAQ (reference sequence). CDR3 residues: CARWGGPFTF. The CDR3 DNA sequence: TGTGCCAGATGGGGGGGCCCCTTCACCTTC.

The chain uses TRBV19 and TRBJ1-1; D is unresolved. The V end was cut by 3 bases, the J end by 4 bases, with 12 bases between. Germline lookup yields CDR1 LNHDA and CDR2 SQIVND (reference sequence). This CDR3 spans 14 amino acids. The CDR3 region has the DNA TGTGCCAGTAGTATTAACGCGGGTTTCACTGAAGCTTTCTTT. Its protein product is CASSINAGFTEAFF.

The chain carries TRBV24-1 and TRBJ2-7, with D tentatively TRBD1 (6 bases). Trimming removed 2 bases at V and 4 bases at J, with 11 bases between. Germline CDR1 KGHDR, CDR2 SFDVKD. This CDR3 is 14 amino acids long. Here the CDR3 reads CATSDSGQSYEQYF. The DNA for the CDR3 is TGTGCCACCAGTGATTCCGGACAGTCATACGAGCAGTACTTC.

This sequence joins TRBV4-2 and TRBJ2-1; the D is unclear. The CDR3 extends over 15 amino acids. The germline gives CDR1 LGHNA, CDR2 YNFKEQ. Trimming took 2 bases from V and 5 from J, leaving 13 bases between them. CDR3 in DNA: TGTGCCAGCAGCCAAAGCCCCCGAGAAGACAATGAGCAGTTCTTC. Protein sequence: CASSQSPREDNEQFF.

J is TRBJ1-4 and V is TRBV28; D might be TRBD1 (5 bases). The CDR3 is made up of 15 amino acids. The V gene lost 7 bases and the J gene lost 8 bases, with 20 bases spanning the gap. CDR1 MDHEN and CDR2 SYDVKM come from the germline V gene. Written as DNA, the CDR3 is TGTGCCAGCATCCCTGGGGGGAATCGCGGGGAAAAACTGTTTTTT. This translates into CASIPGGNRGEKLFF. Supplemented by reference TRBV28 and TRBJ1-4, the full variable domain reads DVKVTQSSRYLVKRTGEKVFLECVQDMDHENMFWYRQDPGLGLRLIYFSYDVKMKEKGDIPEGYSVSREKKERFSLILESASTNQTSMYLCASIPGGNRGEKLFFGSGTQLSVL.

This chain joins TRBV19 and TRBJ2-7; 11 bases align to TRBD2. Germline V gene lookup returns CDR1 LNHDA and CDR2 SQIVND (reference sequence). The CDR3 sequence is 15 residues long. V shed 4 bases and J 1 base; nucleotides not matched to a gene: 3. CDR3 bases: TGTGCCAGTAGTAAACTAGCGGGAGCTTCCTACGAGCAGTACTTC. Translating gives CASSKLAGASYEQYF.

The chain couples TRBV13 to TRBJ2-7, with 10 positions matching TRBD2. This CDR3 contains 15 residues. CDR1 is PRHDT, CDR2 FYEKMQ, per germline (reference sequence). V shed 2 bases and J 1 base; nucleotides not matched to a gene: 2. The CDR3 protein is CASSLKAGGSYEQYF. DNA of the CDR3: TGTGCCAGCAGCTTAAAAGCGGGAGGGTCCTACGAGCAGTACTTC. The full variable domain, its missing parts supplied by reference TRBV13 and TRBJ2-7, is AAGVIQSPRHLIKEKRETATLKCYPIPRHDTVYWYQQGPGQDPQFLISFYEKMQSDKGSIPDRFSAQQFSDYHSELNMSSLELGDSALYFCASSLKAGGSYEQYFGPGTRLTVT.

DNA for the CDR3: TGTGCCAGCAGCACCACGACAGGTAGCAATCAGCCCCAGCATTTT. As protein: CASSTTTGSNQPQHF. The chain employs TRBV7-9 and TRBJ1-5; D perhaps matches TRBD1 (6 bases). This CDR3 spans 15 amino acids. V was cut by 5 bases and J by 0 bases, with 11 bases left in between. The germline CDR1 and CDR2 sequences are SEHNR and FQNEAQ (reference sequence).

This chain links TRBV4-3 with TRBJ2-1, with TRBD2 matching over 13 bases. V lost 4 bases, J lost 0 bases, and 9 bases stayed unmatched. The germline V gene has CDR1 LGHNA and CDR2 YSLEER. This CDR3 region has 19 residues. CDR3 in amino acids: CASSRTGLAGQSSYNEQFF. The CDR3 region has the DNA TGCGCCAGCAGCCGAACGGGACTAGCGGGGCAGAGCTCCTACAATGAGCAGTTCTTC.

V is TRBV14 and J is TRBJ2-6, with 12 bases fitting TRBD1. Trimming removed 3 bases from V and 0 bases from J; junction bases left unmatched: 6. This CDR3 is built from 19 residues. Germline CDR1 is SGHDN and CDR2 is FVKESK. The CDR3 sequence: CASSHPGTGGNSGANVLTF. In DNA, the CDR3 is TGTGCCAGCAGCCATCCCGGGACAGGGGGCAACTCTGGGGCCAACGTCCTGACTTTC.

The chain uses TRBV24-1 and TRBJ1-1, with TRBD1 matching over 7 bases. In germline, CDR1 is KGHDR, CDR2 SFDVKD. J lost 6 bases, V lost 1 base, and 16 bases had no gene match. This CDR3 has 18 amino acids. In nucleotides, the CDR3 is TGTGCCACCAGTGATTTTTTTAATAGTATCGACAGGGCCCCTGAAGCTTTCTTT. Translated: CATSDFFNSIDRAPEAFF.

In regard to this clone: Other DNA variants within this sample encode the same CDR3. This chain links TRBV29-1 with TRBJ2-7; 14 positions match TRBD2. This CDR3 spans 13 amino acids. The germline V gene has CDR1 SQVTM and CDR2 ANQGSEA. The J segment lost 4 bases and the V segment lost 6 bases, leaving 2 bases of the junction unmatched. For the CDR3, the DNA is TGCAGCGTGGGGACTAGCGGGAGTTACGAGCAGTACTTC. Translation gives CSVGTSGSYEQYF.

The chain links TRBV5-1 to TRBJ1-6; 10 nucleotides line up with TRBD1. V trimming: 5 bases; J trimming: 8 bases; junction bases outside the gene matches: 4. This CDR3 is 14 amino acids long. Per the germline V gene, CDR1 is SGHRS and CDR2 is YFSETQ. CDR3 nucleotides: TGCGCCAGCAGGGCCGGGACAGGGGATTCACCCCTCCACTTT. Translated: CASRAGTGDSPLHF.

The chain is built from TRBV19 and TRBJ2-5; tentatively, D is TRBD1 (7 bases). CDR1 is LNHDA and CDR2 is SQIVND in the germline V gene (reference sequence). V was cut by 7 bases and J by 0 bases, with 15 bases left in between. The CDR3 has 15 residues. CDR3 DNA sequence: TGTGCCAGTAAGCAGGAGGGGGCCTACCAAGAGACCCAGTACTTC. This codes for CASKQEGAYQETQYF.

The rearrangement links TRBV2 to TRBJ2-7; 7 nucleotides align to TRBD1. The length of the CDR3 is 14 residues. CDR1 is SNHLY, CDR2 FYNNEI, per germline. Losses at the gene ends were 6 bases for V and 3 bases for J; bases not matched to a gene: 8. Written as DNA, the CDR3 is TGTGCCAGCAGCCCCTGGGACAGCTACTACGAGCAGTACTTC. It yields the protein CASSPWDSYYEQYF.

The CDR3 sequence: CASSYRGQSGYTF. The DNA for the CDR3 is TGTGCCAGCAGTTACAGGGGACAGAGTGGCTACACCTTC. The rearrangement links TRBV6-5 to TRBJ1-2; 7 bases align to TRBD1. Germline CDR1 and CDR2: MNHEY and SVGAGI. The CDR3 is 13 residues long. Trimming cost V 2 bases and J 7 bases; bases outside gene matches: 4.

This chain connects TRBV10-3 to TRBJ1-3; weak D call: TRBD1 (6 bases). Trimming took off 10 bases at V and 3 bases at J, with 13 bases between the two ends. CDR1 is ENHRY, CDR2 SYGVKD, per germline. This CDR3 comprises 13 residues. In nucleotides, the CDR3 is TGTGCCACGTCGGACAGCCTTGGAAACACCATATATTTT. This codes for CATSDSLGNTIYF.

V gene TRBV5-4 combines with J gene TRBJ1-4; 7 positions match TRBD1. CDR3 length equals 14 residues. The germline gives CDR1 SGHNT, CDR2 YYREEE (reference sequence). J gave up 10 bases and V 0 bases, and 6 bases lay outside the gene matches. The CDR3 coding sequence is TGTGCCAGCAGCTTGGAGGGGGCTGCTAGAAAACTGTTTTTT. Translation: CASSLEGAARKLFF.

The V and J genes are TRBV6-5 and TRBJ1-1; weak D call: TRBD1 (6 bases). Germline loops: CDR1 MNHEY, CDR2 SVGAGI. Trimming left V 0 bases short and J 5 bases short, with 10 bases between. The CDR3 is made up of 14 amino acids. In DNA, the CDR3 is TGTGCCAGCAGTTACTCGACGAGGGGGACTGAAGCTTTCTTT. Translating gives CASSYSTRGTEAFF.

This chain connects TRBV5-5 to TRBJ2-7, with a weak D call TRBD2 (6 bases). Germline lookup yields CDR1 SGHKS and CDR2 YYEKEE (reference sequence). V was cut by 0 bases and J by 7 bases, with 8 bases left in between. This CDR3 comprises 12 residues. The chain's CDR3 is CASSLVGGEQYF. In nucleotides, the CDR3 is TGTGCCAGCAGCTTGGTTGGAGGGGAGCAGTACTTC.

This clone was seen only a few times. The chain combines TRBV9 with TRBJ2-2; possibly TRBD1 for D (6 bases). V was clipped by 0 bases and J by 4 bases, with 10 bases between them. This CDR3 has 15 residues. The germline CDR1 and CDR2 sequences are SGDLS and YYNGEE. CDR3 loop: CASSVDGGGTGELFF. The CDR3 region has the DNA TGTGCCAGCAGCGTAGATGGGGGCGGCACCGGGGAGCTGTTTTTT.

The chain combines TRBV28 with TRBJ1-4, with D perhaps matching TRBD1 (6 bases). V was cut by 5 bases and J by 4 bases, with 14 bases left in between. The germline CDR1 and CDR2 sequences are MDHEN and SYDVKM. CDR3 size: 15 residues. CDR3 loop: CASSLWTALNEKLFF. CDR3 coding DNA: TGTGCCAGCAGTCTCTGGACAGCTCTTAATGAAAAACTGTTTTTT.

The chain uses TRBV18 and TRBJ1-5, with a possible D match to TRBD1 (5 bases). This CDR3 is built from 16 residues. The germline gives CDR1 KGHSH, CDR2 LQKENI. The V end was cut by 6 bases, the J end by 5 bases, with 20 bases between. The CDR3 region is CASSPSRGGVHQPQHF. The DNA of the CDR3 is TGTGCCAGCTCTCCCTCCCGGGGAGGGGTTCATCAGCCCCAGCATTTT.

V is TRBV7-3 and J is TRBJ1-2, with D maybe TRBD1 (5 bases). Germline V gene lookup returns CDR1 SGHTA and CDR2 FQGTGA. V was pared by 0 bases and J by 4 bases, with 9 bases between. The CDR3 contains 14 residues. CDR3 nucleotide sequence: TGTGCCAGCAGCTTAACACAGGAACCCTATGGCTACACCTTC. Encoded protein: CASSLTQEPYGYTF.

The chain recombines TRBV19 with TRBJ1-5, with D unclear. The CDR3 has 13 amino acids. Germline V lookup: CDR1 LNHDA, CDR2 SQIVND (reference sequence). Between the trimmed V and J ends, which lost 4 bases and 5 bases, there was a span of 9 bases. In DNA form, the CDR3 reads TGTGCCAGTAGTAGCGCGGAGGATCAGCCCCAGCATTTT. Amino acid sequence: CASSSAEDQPQHF.

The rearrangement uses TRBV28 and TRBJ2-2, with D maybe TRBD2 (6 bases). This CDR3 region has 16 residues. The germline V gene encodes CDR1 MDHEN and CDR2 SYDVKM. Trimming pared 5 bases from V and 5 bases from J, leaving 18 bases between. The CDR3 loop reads CASSKLLGTPTGELFF. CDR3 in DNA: TGTGCCAGCAGTAAGCTCCTCGGGACTCCAACCGGGGAGCTGTTTTTT.